These 18 T cell receptor beta chains were sequenced from one sample in a study of Ad26.COV2.S vaccination and SARS-CoV-2 variants. The treatment: roughly 20 received Ad26.COV2.S at low or high dose, single or two shots; about 5 received placebo; per-sample allocation not given. The study sampled participants on day 63 after the first vaccine or placebo injection. TCRdb's table, derived via immunoSEQ multiplex PCR, lists solely in-frame clones and lacks some. This repertoire shows roughly 400,000 clones, roughly 88% found once; its top ten account for about 4.1%. The source was peripheral blood, collected in a trial of Ad26.COV2.S vaccine versus placebo. The receptors come from a person between 18 and 59 years old who received the Ad26.COV2.S COVID-19 vaccine or a placebo.

The chain carries TRBV18 and TRBJ2-1; no definite D call. Germline CDR1 is KGHSH and CDR2 is LQKENI. The V and J ends lost 0 bases and 5 bases respectively, with 11 bases between them. This CDR3 is built from 15 residues. CDR3 nucleotide sequence: TGTGCCAGCTCACCACCATCCACTGCCAACAATGAGCAGTTCTTC. This sequence encodes CASSPPSTANNEQFF.

V usage is TRBV5-5 and J usage is TRBJ2-5; D unclear. V was cut by 2 bases and J by 5 bases, with 19 bases left in between. CDR3 length equals 16 residues. CDR1 and CDR2 (germline): SGHKS, YYEKEE (reference sequence). The CDR3, as DNA: TGTGCCAGCAGCTTCGAGACCCCCATCGTTAGGGAGACCCAGTACTTC. Protein sequence: CASSFETPIVRETQYF.

The CDR3 nucleotides are TGTGCCAGCAGTGAGGCGGGAGGGGGGGATGAGCAGTTCTTC. Amino acid sequence: CASSEAGGGDEQFF. The chain links TRBV6-4 to TRBJ2-1; TRBD2 matches 9 bases. CDR1 is MRHNA and CDR2 is SNTAGT in the germline V gene. The CDR3 covers 14 residues. With V trimmed by 3 bases and J by 8 bases, 5 bases remained unmatched.

The chain couples TRBV6-2 or TRBV6-3 to TRBJ2-7; D is perhaps TRBD1 or TRBD2 (5 bases each). The CDR3 has 16 amino acids. The ends were cut back, 0 bases at V and 2 bases at J, with 14 bases in the middle. Germline V lookup: CDR1 MNHEY, CDR2 SVGEGT. CDR3 nucleotide sequence: TGTGCCAGCAGTTACTCGATGAGGGACGGAACCTACGAGCAGTACTTC. Translating gives CASSYSMRDGTYEQYF.

The CDR3 reads CASSATEAGYSSYNEQFF. The CDR3 DNA reads as TGTGCCAGCAGTGCTACCGAGGCGGGCTACAGCTCCTACAATGAGCAGTTCTTC. The V gene is TRBV2, the J gene TRBJ2-1; a possible D gene is TRBD2 (5 bases). The V gene's germline CDR1 is SNHLY and CDR2 FYNNEI. The ends were cut back, 4 bases at V and 0 bases at J, with 19 bases in the middle. CDR3 size: 18 residues. The variable domain in full, completed from reference TRBV2 and TRBJ2-1, reads EPEVTQTPSHQVTQMGQEVILRCVPISNHLYFYWYRQILGQKVEFLVSFYNNEISEKSEIFDDQFSVERPDGSNFTLKIRSTKLEDSAMYFCASSATEAGYSSYNEQFFGPGTRLTVL.

V is TRBV29-1 and J is TRBJ2-6; maybe TRBD1 (6 bases). Germline-derived CDR1 and CDR2 are SQVTM and ANQGSEA. The CDR3 covers 14 residues. V was shortened by 6 bases and J by 0 bases, with 9 bases between the two germline ends. In nucleotides, the CDR3 is TGCAGCGTGGACAGTCCCTCTGGGGCCAACGTCCTGACTTTC. This gives the protein CSVDSPSGANVLTF.

This rearrangement joins TRBV3-1 (or the pseudogene TRBV3-2) to TRBJ2-3, with 12 bases identical to TRBD2. Unmatched junction bases numbered 5, after V lost 0 bases and J lost 1 base. This CDR3 comprises 18 residues. The germline gives CDR1 LGHDT, CDR2 YNNKEL (reference sequence). The CDR3 sequence: CASSQDIGLAGRTDTQYF. The CDR3 nucleotides are TGTGCCAGCAGCCAAGATATCGGACTAGCGGGGCGCACAGATACGCAGTATTTT.

The sample holds a few counts of this clone. The genes are TRBV5-1 and TRBJ2-5; no firm D call. Per germline, CDR1 SGHRS and CDR2 YFSETQ. This CDR3 has 15 amino acids. Trimming cost V 0 bases and J 0 bases, with 9 bases left between them. The CDR3 coding sequence is TGCGCCAGCAGCTTGGGCCTGGGGTACCAAGAGACCCAGTACTTC. Translation gives CASSLGLGYQETQYF.

The chain has TRBV7-9 and TRBJ1-5, with 8 bases matching TRBD1. The V segment lost 5 bases and the J segment 6 bases; nucleotides outside the gene matches: 12. The CDR3 runs 16 residues. Germline values: CDR1 SEHNR, CDR2 FQNEAQ (reference sequence). This CDR3 is CASSQLSTGASQPQHF. The CDR3 nucleotides read TGTGCCAGCAGCCAACTCTCGACAGGGGCCAGTCAGCCCCAGCATTTT.

The genes are TRBV18 and TRBJ2-5, with D uncertain. The V gene lost 2 bases and the J gene lost 4 bases, with 5 bases spanning the gap. CDR3 length: 12 amino acids. CDR1 and CDR2 (germline): KGHSH, LQKENI. The CDR3 spells CASSPGRETQYF. The CDR3 DNA reads as TGTGCCAGCTCACCAGGAAGAGAGACCCAGTACTTC.

V and J are TRBV25-1 and TRBJ2-2, with D unclear. Trimming cost V 5 bases and J 4 bases, with 5 bases left between them. The CDR3 contains 12 residues. The V gene's germline CDR1 is MGHDK and CDR2 SYGVNS. The DNA of the CDR3 is TGTGCCAGCAGTTCAAGCACCGGGGAGCTGTTTTTT. Translated, it gives CASSSSTGELFF.

CDR3 bases: TGTGCCAGCAGCCATCAATTTACCGGGGGGGGTGTCCAAGAGACCCAGTACTTC. This translates into CASSHQFTGGGVQETQYF. The chain has TRBV3-1 (or the pseudogene TRBV3-2) and TRBJ2-5, with TRBD2 matching over 8 bases. The germline CDR1 and CDR2 sequences are LGHDT and YNNKEL (reference sequence). This CDR3 contains 18 residues. V was pared by 3 bases and J by 1 base, with 13 bases of the junction left unmatched.

The rearrangement joins TRBV5-4 to TRBJ2-3; possibly TRBD1 for D (5 bases). CDR3 length: 20 amino acids. The V gene lost 3 bases and the J gene lost 0 bases, with 26 bases spanning the gap. Per germline, CDR1 SGHNT and CDR2 YYREEE (reference sequence). In DNA, the CDR3 is TGTGCCAGCAGCTCCGCCATATCATACAGGATTCAAACTAGCACAGATACGCAGTATTTT. Protein product: CASSSAISYRIQTSTDTQYF.

The rearrangement links TRBV27 to TRBJ2-7; D uncertain. CDR1 is MNHEY and CDR2 is SMNVEV in the germline V gene (reference sequence). This CDR3 has 13 residues. Trimming took off 4 bases at V and 0 bases at J, with 7 bases between the two ends. The CDR3 DNA is TGTGCCAGCAGTTCCCGGAGCTCCTACGAGCAGTACTTC. The encoded protein is CASSSRSSYEQYF.

The chain recombines TRBV6-1 with TRBJ2-7; unclear D gene. The CDR3 totals 14 residues. V was shortened by 3 bases and J by 3 bases, with 12 bases between the two germline ends. Germline values: CDR1 MNHNS, CDR2 SASEGT. CDR3 amino acids: CASSETYLGYEQYF. The CDR3 nucleotides read TGTGCCAGCAGTGAGACTTACCTTGGCTACGAGCAGTACTTC.

The genes are TRBV25-1 and TRBJ1-2; possible D gene TRBD1, 5 bases. From germline, CDR1 is MGHDK and CDR2 SYGVNS. CDR3 length equals 13 residues. V was pared by 8 bases and J by 8 bases, with 18 bases between. DNA for the CDR3: TGTGCCAGCTCGACTGGGGGGGTACGCGGCTACACCTTC. Its protein is CASSTGGVRGYTF.

This sequence joins TRBV28 and TRBJ1-2, with 7 bases identical to TRBD1. V shed 6 bases, J shed 0 bases, and the junction held 7 bases outside the gene matches. Germline CDR1 reads MDHEN; CDR2 reads SYDVKM. This CDR3 comprises 15 residues. The CDR3 coding sequence is TGTGCCAGCAGCTCACCAGGGGGTCCTAACTATGGCTACACCTTC. Its translation: CASSSPGGPNYGYTF.

This sequence joins TRBV5-6 and TRBJ2-4; D possibly corresponds to TRBD2 (5 bases). Between the trimmed V and J ends, which lost 2 bases and 3 bases, there was a span of 12 bases. The CDR3 covers 15 residues. In germline, CDR1 is SGHDT, CDR2 YYEEEE. CDR3 DNA sequence: TGTGCCAGCAGCTTTGTTAGCGTTCGCAAAAACATTCAGTACTTC. It codes for CASSFVSVRKNIQYF.